This entry concerns a single TCR beta chain. In the source study's methods: Amplification with reference gene primers provided the estimates of nucleated cell counts. Using immunoSEQ multiplex PCR, the repertoire was profiled, and TCRdb retains in-frame clones only, with some absent. V, J and clone size derive from that table, while D and trimming were established from the DNA sequence. The sample includes 95,000 to 100,000 clones, about nine tenths seen only once; the top ten take about 18%. The data originate from a study of blood T cell repertoires in COVID-19. Turning to the study itself: Some COVID-19 samples were acute and others convalescent; all came from the United States, Italy and Spain. From T cells, B-cell-depleted T cells, or PBMCs came the material, which was cDNA or gDNA.

The TCR sequence derives from a man aged 50 or older with acute or convalescent COVID-19. Sequenced input: peripheral blood.

CDR3 residues: CASSPGGQGDYGYTF. The CDR3 bases are TGTGCCAGCAGCCCGGGGGGCCAGGGAGACTATGGCTACACCTTC. The J gene is TRBJ1-2, the V gene TRBV2, with a weak D call TRBD1 (6 bases). CDR1 and CDR2 from the germline V gene are SNHLY and FYNNEI. The CDR3 is 15 amino acids. V was trimmed by 6 bases and J by 3 bases, leaving 17 bases between them.